This T cell receptor (beta chain) was recorded in a study of cytomegalovirus exposure and HLA in healthy donors. As for the study in general: A prior analysis found about 110 million unique TCR beta sequences from approximately 190 million T cells. General study findings and limits: Later analysis associated a missense DCLRE1C variant with TCR beta V- and J-gene trimming. A few of the chains that were CMV-associated were confirmed in vitro to be specific for CMV antigens.

As regards this clone: Its antigen is currently unknown.

With 0 bases clipped from V and 3 bases from J, the junction kept 7 bases outside the gene matches. CDR3 length equals 16 residues. Germline V CDR1 and CDR2: SGHTA, FQGTGA. Amplification used 60 Vbeta primers and 13 Jbeta primers. Sequencing used immunoSEQ multiplex PCR; TCRdb keeps in-frame clones, though not all of them. The sample comprises 150,000 to 200,000 clones, around 75% of which are singletons, and 1.6% rests with the top ten. The V call is TRBV7-3, the J call TRBJ2-5; TRBD2 matches at 7 bases. This clonotype originated in a woman aged 45-59 years in good health and CMV-seronegative. The sample was PBMCs. Written as DNA, the CDR3 is TGTGCCAGCAGCTTAACGCGGCTTGGGGGGGAAGAGACCCAGTACTTC. Its translation is CASSLTRLGGEETQYF.